This T cell receptor beta chain was obtained from a study of blood T cell repertoires in COVID-19. Overall study: Specimens from acute and convalescent COVID-19 originated in the United States, Italy and Spain. T cells, B-cell-depleted T cells, or PBMCs provided the cDNA or gDNA that served as material.

Only a few counts were recorded for this clone. Study processing details: Reference gene primer amplification in the assay estimated nucleated cell counts. Profiled with immunoSEQ multiplex PCR; TCRdb holds only in-frame clones, not every one. The V and J calls and clone size were taken over from that table, and D and trimming were inferred from the DNA. The top ten hold about 7.7% of the sample, which has 28,000 or so clones, 88% seen once. The source of this sequence is a woman aged 45-59 years with active COVID-19. Sample: peripheral blood.

In DNA, the CDR3 is TGTGCCACCAGCCTTTACAGGGATAGCAATCAGCCCCAGCATTTT. It yields the protein CATSLYRDSNQPQHF. The chain combines TRBV15 with TRBJ1-5; D possibly corresponds to TRBD1 (6 bases). V dropped 5 bases and J dropped 0 bases, with 11 bases sitting between them. Germline values: CDR1 LNHNV, CDR2 YYDKDF (reference sequence). The CDR3 length is 15 residues.